The entry below describes one TCR beta chain. Its antigen is not identified. The data were produced by immunoSEQ multiplex PCR, yet TCRdb's version contains in-frame clones alone and is incomplete. The data show millions of clones, with 93% seen just once and roughly 1.7% held by the top ten. In the naive CD8 group, cells lacked CD45RO and were positively selected for CCR7, so terminally differentiated effector memory CD45RA+ cells were left out. J was trimmed by 3 bases and V by 5 bases; bases with no gene match: 5. Germline V CDR1 and CDR2: PRHDT, FYEKMQ (reference sequence). CDR3 length: 14 residues. This record belongs to a study of shared clonotypes between healthy human individuals. The study, taken as a whole, reports: The naive CD4 repertoires of a few donors were compared, and 5% to 6.5% of clonotypes were shared.

The chain employs TRBV13 and TRBJ2-5; 8 positions match TRBD2. The clonotype originates from a young man in good health. Some clones in this sample may be carry-over from other donors' samples. Material for sequencing was naive CD8+ T cells from PBMCs. Here the CDR3 reads CASSQKAGEETQYF. CDR3 DNA: TGTGCCAGCAGCCAAAAAGCGGGGGAAGAGACCCAGTACTTC.